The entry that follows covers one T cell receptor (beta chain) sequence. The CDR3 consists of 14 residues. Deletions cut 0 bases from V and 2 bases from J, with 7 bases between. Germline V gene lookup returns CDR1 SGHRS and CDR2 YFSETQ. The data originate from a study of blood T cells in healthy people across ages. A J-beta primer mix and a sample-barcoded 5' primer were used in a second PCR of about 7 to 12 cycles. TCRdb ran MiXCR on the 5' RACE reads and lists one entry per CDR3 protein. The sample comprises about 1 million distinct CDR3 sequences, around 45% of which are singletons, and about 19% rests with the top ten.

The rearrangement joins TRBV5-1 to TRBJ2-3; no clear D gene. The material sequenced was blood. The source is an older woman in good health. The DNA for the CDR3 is TGCGCCAGCAGCTTGGTACAAACCACAGATACGCAGTATTTT. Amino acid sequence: CASSLVQTTDTQYF.